This TCR beta chain comes out of a study of T cells in Graves' hyperthyroidism and ophthalmopathy (dated by TCRdb to the late 2010s). The study in broad terms: Peripheral blood samples were taken at the time of initial diagnosis, prior to any treatment. Prospective prediction of ophthalmopathy was tested in an independent validation cohort of approximately 19 hyperthyroidism patients and 17 patients who later progressed to ophthalmopathy. According to the paper, TCR Vbeta CDR3 sequencing was carried out on 135 peripheral blood samples, which came from under 50 ophthalmopathy, under 85 hyperthyroidism and approximately 17 progressor patients. To identify TCR V-J signatures that set the groups apart, the researchers used a discovery cohort of about a hundred patients, made up of 43 with Graves' ophthalmopathy and some 56 with stable Graves' hyperthyroidism. In addition, the study compared T-cell repertoires in thyroid tissue and in blood from roughly six Graves' hyperthyroidism patients. For training and testing, the 100 or so patients in the discovery cohort were randomly divided in a 7:3 ratio. After sampling, hyperthyroidism patients received methimazole starting at 30 mg daily, and ophthalmopathy patients received high-dose intravenous methylprednisolone. What the research found in general, with its limitations: No statistical method was used to set the sample size in advance, and investigators knew the group allocation. Ophthalmopathy was separated from stable hyperthyroidism by a 13 V-J signature model, with over 85% sensitivity and roughly 81% specificity obtained in cross-validation and 80%/75% obtained in testing. Most expanded thyroid clonotypes (frequency above 0.001) were also detected in blood, a finding suggesting that blood repertoires may reflect thyroid immune responses. In validation, the model predicted progression to ophthalmopathy a median of 6.5 months before onset, with approximately 68% sensitivity and roughly 77% specificity.

CDR1 is given as SEHNR and CDR2 as FQNEAQ, both from the germline V gene (reference sequence). V is pared back by 1 base and J by 9 bases, with 10 bases lying between the germline termini. The CDR3 numbers 14 residues from cysteine through phenylalanine. The retained sequence is limited to the CDR3, 42 bases, with the frame set at the first base. A patient counted as having stable Graves' hyperthyroidism if no progression to ophthalmopathy occurred over 18 months of follow-up. Hyperthyroidism patients were newly diagnosed, with disease duration under 2 months, and aged 18 to 65 years. Exclusion was applied to patients with uncontrolled infections, other autoimmune diseases, pregnancy or lactation. Diagnoses were established on the basis of clinical symptoms, serum thyroxine and TRAb, thyroid ultrasound, and orbital computed tomography. Ficoll-Paque density gradient centrifugation was used to isolate PBMCs from approximately 10 ml of fresh peripheral blood. Trizol reagent was used to extract total RNA, and RNA quality was then checked on an Agilent 2100 Bioanalyzer.

The TCR beta CDR3 regions were amplified from the RNA transcripts. The TCR CDR3 was subjected to a first round of RT-PCR using the HTBI primer set and the Qiagen OneStep RT-PCR kit. Libraries were constructed in a second round of multiplex PCR, after which size selection and purification were carried out. The libraries were sequenced on an Illumina HiSeq2000 using paired-end 100 bp reads. Turning to the authors' computational methods: SOAPnuke was used to process the raw data, with reads discarded if the reads contained adapters or uncalled bases, had a mean Phred below 15, or lacked an exact constant-primer or identifier match. COPE v1.2.5 was used to merge high-quality paired reads, and clonotypes were defined as unique nucleotide sequences. Clonotypes were aligned to IMGT TRBV, TRBD and TRBJ reference segments using MiTCR v1.1. The analysis included only V-J combinations with a frequency above 0.0001, which together covered around 99% of the repertoires. A TCS score was defined as the ratio between F50 (clonal expansion) and ExV (chaos), using BLOSUM62-based TCRdist between CDR3 peptides within each V-J. Welch's t-statistics and random forest reduced fewer than 550 V-J features to under 15, which were used in a naive Bayes classifier (R e1071). TCRdb passed the public sequencing reads through fastp at Q25 and MiXCR, retaining productive beta sequences. Each record represents a unique CDR3 protein, reported with the most common genes and DNA among its rows. TCRdb's processing, not the study's, gives the V and J calls here. The table for this sample lists some 460,000 distinct CDR3 sequences; 15% to 18% of them were counted only once. Jointly, the top ten make up roughly 13% of the sample.

This clonotype was observed many times. The antigen this receptor binds is unknown. Qualities for individual bases were not recorded, and no much larger clone is one base off. The material sequenced was blood. Recombination linked TRBV7-9 to TRBJ1-6; the D gene is not confidently resolved. This receptor was identified in a woman aged 18-29 years with Graves' hyperthyroidism. The nucleotides are TGTGCCAGCAGCTTAGATGGGTCAGGTTCACCCCTCCACTTT. Translated, this is CASSLDGSGSPLHF. Reference TRBV7-9 and TRBJ1-6 genes cover what lies past the CDR3, so the full variable domain is DTGVSQNPRHKITKRGQNVTFRCDPISEHNRLYWYRQTLGQGPEFLTYFQNEAQLEKSRLLSDRFSAERPKGSFSTLEIQRTEQGDSAMYLCASSLDGSGSPLHFGNGTRLTVT.